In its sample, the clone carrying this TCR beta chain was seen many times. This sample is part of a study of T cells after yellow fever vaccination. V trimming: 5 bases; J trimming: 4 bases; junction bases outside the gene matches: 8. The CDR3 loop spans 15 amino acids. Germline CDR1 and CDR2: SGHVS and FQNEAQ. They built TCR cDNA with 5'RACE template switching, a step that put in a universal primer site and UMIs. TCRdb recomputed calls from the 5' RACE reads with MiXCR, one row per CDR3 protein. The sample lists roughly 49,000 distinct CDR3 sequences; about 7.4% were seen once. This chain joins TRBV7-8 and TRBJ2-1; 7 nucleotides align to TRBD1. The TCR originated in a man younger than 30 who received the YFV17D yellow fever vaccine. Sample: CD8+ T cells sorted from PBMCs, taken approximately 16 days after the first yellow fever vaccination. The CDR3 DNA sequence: TGTGCCAGCAGCCCAGACAGGGCGAAATACAATGAGCAGTTCTTC. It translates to CASSPDRAKYNEQFF.